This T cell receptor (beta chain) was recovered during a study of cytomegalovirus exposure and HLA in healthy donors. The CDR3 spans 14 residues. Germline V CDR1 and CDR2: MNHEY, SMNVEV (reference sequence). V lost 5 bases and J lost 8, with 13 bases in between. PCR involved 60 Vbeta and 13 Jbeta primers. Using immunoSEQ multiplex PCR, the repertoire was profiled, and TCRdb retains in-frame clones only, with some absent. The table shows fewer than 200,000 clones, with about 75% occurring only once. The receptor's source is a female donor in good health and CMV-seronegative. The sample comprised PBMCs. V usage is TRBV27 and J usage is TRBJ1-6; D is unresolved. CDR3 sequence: CASSPRGGHSPLHF. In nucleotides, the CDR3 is TGTGCCAGCAGTCCGCGAGGAGGGCATTCACCCCTCCACTTT.